This TCR beta chain was identified during a study of early T cells in non-severe SARS-CoV-2 infection. This clonotype showed up many times. What it binds is not known. The CDR3 sequence is 14 residues long. J was trimmed by 5 bases and V by 2 bases; bases with no gene match: 7. The germline V gene encodes CDR1 DFQATT and CDR2 SNEGSKA (reference sequence). The TCR library protocol attached unique molecular identifiers to the individual cDNA molecules. MiXCR was run by TCRdb on the 5' RACE reads, yielding one entry per CDR3 protein. Of 40,000 to 45,000 distinct CDR3 sequences listed, 9% to 15% were seen once; the top ten hold 15% to 20%. Study-wide results and limits: The VDJdb matching leaned toward anti-spike CD8 responses and overlooked private and CD4 specificities.

Specimen: whole blood. The chain has TRBV20-1 and TRBJ2-5; 8 positions match TRBD2. The TCR originated in an adult who was a healthcare worker with PCR-confirmed SARS-CoV-2 infection or an uninfected control (not recorded which). This CDR3 reads CSARRRAGGETQYF. CDR3 nucleotides: TGCAGTGCTAGAAGGCGGGCGGGGGGTGAGACCCAGTACTTC.